The 13 T cell receptor beta chains below come from one sample, sequenced in a study of blood T cell repertoires in COVID-19. Clones were sequenced by immunoSEQ multiplex PCR, and TCRdb holds only the in-frame ones, with some missing. The sample records more than 150,000 clones, around 90% being singletons. Material for sequencing was PBMCs or T cells enriched from blood (not recorded which). These receptor sequences come from a woman under 40 who had recovered from COVID-19.

The chain has TRBV29-1 and TRBJ2-1; TRBD2 matches at 8 bases. This CDR3 comprises 14 residues. After removal of 5 bases from V and 0 bases from J, the junction contained 3 bases not matched to a gene. Germline CDR1 SQVTM, CDR2 ANQGSEA. The CDR3 reads CSVSGRSSYNEQFF. The CDR3, as DNA: TGCAGCGTTAGCGGGAGATCCTCCTACAATGAGCAGTTCTTC.

The chain has TRBV5-8 and TRBJ2-2; 9 nucleotides agree with TRBD2. CDR1 is SGHTS, CDR2 YDEGEE, per germline. Trimming took 1 base from V and 2 from J; bases not matched to a gene: 15. The CDR3 loop spans 20 amino acids. The CDR3 DNA sequence: TGTGCCAGCAGCTTGTCAGGGGGGCTAGCGGGATTTCTAAACACCGGGGAGCTGTTTTTT. Its protein is CASSLSGGLAGFLNTGELFF.

Here the CDR3 reads CASSPLPGRDDTEAFF. The CDR3 DNA reads TGTGCCAGCAGCCCCCTCCCCGGCAGGGATGACACTGAAGCTTTCTTT. J is TRBJ1-1 and V is TRBV7-8; weak D call: TRBD1 (5 bases). Trimming pared 5 bases from V and 3 bases from J, leaving 19 bases between. Looked up from germline, CDR1 is SGHVS and CDR2 is FQNEAQ. The CDR3 extends over 16 amino acids.

V is TRBV13 and J is TRBJ2-3; 10 bases agree with TRBD2. Germline V gene data show CDR1 as PRHDT and CDR2 as FYEKMQ (reference sequence). With V trimmed by 5 bases and J by 10 bases, 15 bases remained unmatched. The CDR3 sequence is 16 residues long. CDR3 sequence (DNA): TGTGCCAGCAGCAACCTAGGGGTAGCGGGGGGACATTCGCAGTATTTT. This codes for CASSNLGVAGGHSQYF.

The V gene is TRBV6-1, the J gene TRBJ2-2; tentatively, D is TRBD2 (7 bases). Germline values: CDR1 MNHNS, CDR2 SASEGT. The V end lost 1 base, the J end lost 3 bases, and 12 bases lay between the germline ends. This CDR3 has 16 residues. DNA for the CDR3: TGTGCCAGCAGTGAAGTACGGGGGGCTTACACCGGGGAGCTGTTTTTT. As protein: CASSEVRGAYTGELFF.

The chain links TRBV6-2 or TRBV6-3 to TRBJ1-1; 8 bases map to TRBD1. The V gene's germline CDR1 is MNHEY and CDR2 SVGEGT. The CDR3 runs to 12 residues. V lost 2 bases and J lost 10; bases outside the gene matches: 3. As DNA, the CDR3 is TGTGCCAGCAGTTACCTGACAGGGGTAGCTTTCTTT. Its protein is CASSYLTGVAFF.

The chain combines TRBV7-2 with TRBJ1-2, with unresolved D. The CDR3 is made up of 15 amino acids. Trimming took off 2 bases at V and 3 bases at J, with 13 bases between the two ends. Germline-derived CDR1 and CDR2 are SGHTA and FQGNSA. The CDR3 DNA sequence: TGTGCCAGCAGCTTAAGCGGGTCGCCTTACTATGGCTACACCTTC. It yields the protein CASSLSGSPYYGYTF.

The rearrangement joins TRBV6-2 or TRBV6-3 to TRBJ1-1; TRBD1 matches 7 bases. Germline V CDR1 and CDR2: MNHEY, SVGEGT. The V and J ends lost 5 bases and 0 bases, in that order; junction bases with no gene match: 9. The CDR3 covers 16 residues. The DNA for the CDR3 is TGTGCCAGCAGTAGGGACAGAGAGAATCTGAACACTGAAGCTTTCTTT. Protein sequence: CASSRDRENLNTEAFF.

This clone has only a few counts. This sequence joins TRBV7-2 and TRBJ2-7; 9 nucleotides match TRBD2. The V and J ends lost 2 bases and 0 bases, in that order; junction bases with no gene match: 2. This CDR3 is 15 amino acids long. Germline CDR1 is SGHTA and CDR2 is FQGNSA. The CDR3 protein is CASSLSGGLSYEQYF. The CDR3 region has the DNA TGTGCCAGCAGCTTAAGCGGGGGGCTCTCCTACGAGCAGTACTTC.

This sequence joins TRBV30 and TRBJ2-3, with 11 bases identical to TRBD2. V lost 2 bases, J lost 3 bases, and 4 bases stayed unmatched. The CDR3 has 15 amino acids. Germline CDR1 GTSNPN, CDR2 SVGIG (reference sequence). The CDR3 protein is CAWSLTSGRTDTQYF. For the CDR3, the DNA is TGTGCCTGGAGTCTCACTAGCGGGAGAACAGATACGCAGTATTTT.

J is TRBJ2-3 and V is TRBV4-1; 9 bases line up with TRBD2. Germline CDR1 is MGHRA and CDR2 is YSYEKL. This CDR3 region has 15 residues. Trimming cost V 4 bases and J 4 bases; bases outside gene matches: 6. The CDR3 region is CASSRDSGSADTQYF. CDR3 DNA sequence: TGCGCCAGCAGCCGGGATAGCGGGAGTGCAGATACGCAGTATTTT.

The J gene is TRBJ1-2, the V gene TRBV5-1; D remains unclear. This CDR3 comprises 16 residues. With 0 bases removed from V and 7 bases from J, the gap between germline ends came to 19 bases. The germline CDR1 and CDR2 sequences are SGHRS and YFSETQ. The DNA of the CDR3 is TGCGCCAGCAGCTTGGGGTACGACGGGAGTGTCGGTGGCTACACCTTC. Protein product: CASSLGYDGSVGGYTF.

V is TRBV6-5 and J is TRBJ1-2, with TRBD1 matching 8 bases. The CDR3 sequence is 14 residues long. J was trimmed by 7 bases and V by 6 bases; bases with no gene match: 10. Germline-derived CDR1 and CDR2 are MNHEY and SVGAGI. The CDR3 DNA follows: TGTGCCAGCAGGGGGGACAGGATAGATGGTGGCTACACCTTC. Translating gives CASRGDRIDGGYTF.